These T cell receptor beta chains were read from a single sample in a study of blood T cell repertoires in COVID-19. Measured with immunoSEQ multiplex PCR; TCRdb has only the in-frame clones, and not every one. Of around 300,000 clones listed, 89% were seen once; the top ten hold roughly 2.1%. Sequencing input: peripheral blood. Receptor source: a man aged 50 to 59 with acute or convalescent COVID-19. CDR3s include the opening cysteine and the closing phenylalanine or tryptophan. The D gene is left open where the match is weak. Expanded clones get a size class; other rows say once, few or many, or leave the size out.

D	size	V	J	DNA	CDR3
.	.	TRBV5-4	TRBJ1-3	TGTGCCAGCAGCTTGGATTTACAGGAAAACACCATATATTTT	CASSLDLQENTIYF
.	.	TRBV5-3	TRBJ2-5	TGTGCCAGAAGCTTGTTCTTCTCCCCCCAGTACTTC	CARSLFFSPQYF
TRBD1	.	TRBV7-2	TRBJ2-7	TGTGCCAGCAGCTTAGACAGGGGCTACGAGCAGTACTTC	CASSLDRGYEQYF
.	.	TRBV2	TRBJ1-4	TGTGCCAGCAGTGAGGCGGGGGGCGCGGGTGAAAAACTGTTTTTT	CASSEAGGAGEKLFF
TRBD1	.	TRBV6-6	TRBJ1-3	TGTGCCAGCAGTCTAGGGACAGCGGGCCCCAGCTCTGGAAACACCATATATTTT	CASSLGTAGPSSGNTIYF
.	.	TRBV5-1	TRBJ2-1	TGCGCCAGCAGCTTTGACAGCTCCTACAATGAGCAGTTCTTC	CASSFDSSYNEQFF
TRBD1	.	TRBV19	TRBJ1-1	TGTGCCAGTAGTACCTCAACCGGGACAGGGTACACTGAAGCTTTCTTT	CASSTSTGTGYTEAFF
TRBD1	.	TRBV27	TRBJ2-1	TGTGCCAGCAGACAGGGGCTAGCTGGCAATGAGCAGTTCTTC	CASRQGLAGNEQFF
.	.	TRBV12-5	TRBJ1-4	TGTGCTAGTGGTCCCGGCGGAGGAAGGAATGAAAAACTGTTTTTT	CASGPGGGRNEKLFF
TRBD1	.	TRBV19	TRBJ2-7	TGTGCCAGTAGTATGGTAGGACAGGGGAGCTACGAGCAGTACTTC	CASSMVGQGSYEQYF
.	.	TRBV5-1	TRBJ1-1	TGCGCCAGCAGCCAGTGGGCCGGGGGGGGCACTGAAGCTTTCTTT	CASSQWAGGGTEAFF
.	.	TRBV6-4	TRBJ1-4	TGTGCCAGCACGAGAAGAGAGAGGGAAAAACTGTTTTTT	CASTRREREKLFF
.	.	TRBV3-1/TRBV3-2	TRBJ1-5	TGTGCCAGCAGCCAAGTACCAGGGGGCAATCAGCCCCAGCATTTT	CASSQVPGGNQPQHF
.	.	TRBV12-3/TRBV12-4	TRBJ1-4	TGTGCCAGCAGTTCGGGGGGAGGAAAAAAACTGTTTTTT	CASSSGGGKKLFF
TRBD1	.	TRBV6-1	TRBJ1-5	TGTGCCAGCAGTGCCGGGACAGCACTCTATAGCAATCAGCCCCAGCATTTT	CASSAGTALYSNQPQHF
.	.	TRBV9	TRBJ2-5	TGTGCCAGCAGCGTAGATCTAGTGGGGACCCAGTACTTC	CASSVDLVGTQYF
.	.	TRBV29-1	TRBJ1-1	TGCAGCGTTGTTAGTTCCCATCATGGGCAAGCTTTCTTT	CSVVSSHHGQAFF
.	.	TRBV5-1	TRBJ2-1	TGCGCCAGCAGCCCCCGCCCGGGTAATTACAATGAGCAGTTCTTC	CASSPRPGNYNEQFF
.	once	TRBV7-9	TRBJ1-1	TGTGCCAGCAGCTACGAGGGTGCGTCCACTGAAGCTTTCTTT	CASSYEGASTEAFF